Described below is a single T cell receptor (beta chain) sequence and its context. TCRdb redid the calling of the RACE reads with MiXCR, one entry per CDR3 protein. The data show about 82,000 distinct CDR3 sequences, roughly 13% seen once. This record comes from a study of human T cells and chemical hapten exposure. Time point defined: patch test 3, about 24 weeks after DPC sensitization. Treatment here: therapeutic diphenylcyclopropenone sensitization with weekly scalp DPC. With 6 bases clipped from V and 2 bases from J, the junction kept 2 bases outside the gene matches. Germline V gene data show CDR1 as DFQATT and CDR2 as SNEGSKA (reference sequence). This CDR3 comprises 13 residues.

The sequencing used whole blood, collected in connection with sensitization to the hapten diphenylcyclopropenone (DPC). The clonotype was recovered from a woman aged 45-65 years with alopecia areata. Some clones in this sample may be carry-over from other donors' samples. The V gene is TRBV20-1, the J gene TRBJ2-2; 8 positions agree with TRBD2. Here the CDR3 reads CSAGLVNTGELFF. In DNA, the CDR3 is TGCAGTGCGGGACTAGTAAACACCGGGGAGCTGTTTTTT.